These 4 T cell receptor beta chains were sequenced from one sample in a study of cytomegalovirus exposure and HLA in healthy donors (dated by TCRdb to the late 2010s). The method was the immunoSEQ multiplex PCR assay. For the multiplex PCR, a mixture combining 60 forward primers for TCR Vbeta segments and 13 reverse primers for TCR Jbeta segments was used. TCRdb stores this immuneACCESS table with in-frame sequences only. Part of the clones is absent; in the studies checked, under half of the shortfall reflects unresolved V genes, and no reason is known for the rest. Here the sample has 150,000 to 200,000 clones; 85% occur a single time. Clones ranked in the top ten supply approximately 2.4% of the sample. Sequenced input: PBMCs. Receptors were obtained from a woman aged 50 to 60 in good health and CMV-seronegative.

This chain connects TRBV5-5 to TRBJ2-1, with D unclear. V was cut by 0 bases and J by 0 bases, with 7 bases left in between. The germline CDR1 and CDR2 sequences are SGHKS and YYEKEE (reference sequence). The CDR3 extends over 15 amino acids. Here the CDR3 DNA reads TGTGCCAGCAGCTTGGTAGGCGGCTCCTACAATGAGCAGTTCTTC. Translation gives CASSLVGGSYNEQFF. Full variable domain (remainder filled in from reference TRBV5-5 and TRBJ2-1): DAGVTQSPTHLIKTRGQQVTLRCSPISGHKSVSWYQQVLGQGPQFIFQYYEKEERGRGNFPDRFSARQFPNYSSELNVNALLLGDSALYLCASSLVGGSYNEQFFGPGTRLTVL.

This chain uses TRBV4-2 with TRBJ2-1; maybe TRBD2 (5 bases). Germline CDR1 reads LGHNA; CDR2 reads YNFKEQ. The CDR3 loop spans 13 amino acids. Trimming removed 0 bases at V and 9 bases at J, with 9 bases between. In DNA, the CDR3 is TGTGCCAGCAGCCAAGAGAATAGCGTTGAGCAGTTCTTC. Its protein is CASSQENSVEQFF.

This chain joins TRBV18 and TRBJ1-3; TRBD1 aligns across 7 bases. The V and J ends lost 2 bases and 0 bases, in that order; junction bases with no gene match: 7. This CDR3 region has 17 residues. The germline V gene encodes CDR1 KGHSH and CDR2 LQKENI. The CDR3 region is CASSPIGQESSGNTIYF. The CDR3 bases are TGTGCCAGCTCACCAATAGGACAGGAAAGCTCTGGAAACACCATATATTTT.

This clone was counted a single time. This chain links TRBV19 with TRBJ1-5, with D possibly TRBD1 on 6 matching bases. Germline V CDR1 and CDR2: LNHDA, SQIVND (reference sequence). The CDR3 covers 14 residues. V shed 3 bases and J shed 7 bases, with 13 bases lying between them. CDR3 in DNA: TGTGCCAGTAGTATGGGCAGGGGTGGGCAGCCCCAGCATTTT. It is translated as CASSMGRGGQPQHF.